This T cell receptor (beta chain) was profiled in a study of blood T cells in healthy people across ages. Study-wide points: Higher diversity and more naive CD4+ cells were features of long-lived donors, compared to aged donors.

The second PCR ran roughly 7 to 11 cycles with a sample-barcoded 5' primer and J-beta primers. Researchers report that a template-switch adaptor with 12 random nucleotides tagged each cDNA molecule. Every sample gave at least 3 million paired-end reads containing CDR3. TCRdb re-analysed the 5' RACE reads in MiXCR, keeping a single row per CDR3 protein. Of some 710,000 distinct CDR3 sequences listed, 46% are singletons. This clonotype was counted at least ten times. Its antigen is still unknown. Trimming pared 3 bases from V and 0 bases from J, leaving 20 bases between. From germline, CDR1 is SGHVS and CDR2 FQNEAQ. CDR3 size: 18 residues.

The sample was blood. The V call is TRBV7-8, the J call TRBJ2-5; D is perhaps TRBD1 or TRBD2 (5 bases each). The source is an elderly man in good health. The CDR3 is CASSFFFNRGPNQETQYF. In nucleotides, the CDR3 is TGTGCCAGCAGCTTTTTCTTCAATCGGGGACCCAACCAAGAGACCCAGTACTTC. The full variable domain, with the rest looked up from reference TRBV7-8 and TRBJ2-5, is GAGVSQSPRYKVAKRGQDVALRCDPISGHVSLFWYQQALGQGPEFLTYFQNEAQLDKSGLPSDRFFAERPEGSVSTLKIQRTQQEDSAVYLCASSFFFNRGPNQETQYFGPGTRLLVL.